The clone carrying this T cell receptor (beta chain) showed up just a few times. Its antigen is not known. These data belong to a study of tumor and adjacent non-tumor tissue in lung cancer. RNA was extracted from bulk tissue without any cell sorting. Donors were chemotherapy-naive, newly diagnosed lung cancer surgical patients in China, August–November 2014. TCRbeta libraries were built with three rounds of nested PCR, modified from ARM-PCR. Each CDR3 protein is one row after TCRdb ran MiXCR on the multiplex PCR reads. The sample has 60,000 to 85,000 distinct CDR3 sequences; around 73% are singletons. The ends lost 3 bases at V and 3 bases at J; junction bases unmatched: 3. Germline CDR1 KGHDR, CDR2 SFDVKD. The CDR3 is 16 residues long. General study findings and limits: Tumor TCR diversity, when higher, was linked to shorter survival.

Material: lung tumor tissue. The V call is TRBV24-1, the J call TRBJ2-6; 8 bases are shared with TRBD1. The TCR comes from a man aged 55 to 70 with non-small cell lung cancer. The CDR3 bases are TGTGCCACCAGTGATCCTGGGACAGGTGGGGCCAACGTCCTGACTTTC. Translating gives CATSDPGTGGANVLTF.